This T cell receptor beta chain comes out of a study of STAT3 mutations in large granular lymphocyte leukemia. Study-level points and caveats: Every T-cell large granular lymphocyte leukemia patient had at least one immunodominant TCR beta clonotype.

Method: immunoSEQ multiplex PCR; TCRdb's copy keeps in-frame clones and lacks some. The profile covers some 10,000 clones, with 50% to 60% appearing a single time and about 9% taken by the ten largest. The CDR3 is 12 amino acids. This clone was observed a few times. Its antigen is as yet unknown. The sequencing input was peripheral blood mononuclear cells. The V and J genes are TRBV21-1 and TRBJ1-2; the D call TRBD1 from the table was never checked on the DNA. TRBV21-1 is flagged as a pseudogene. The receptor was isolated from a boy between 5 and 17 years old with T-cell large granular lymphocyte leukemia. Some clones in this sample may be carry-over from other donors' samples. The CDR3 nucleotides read TGTGCCAGCAAGCACAGGGGTCACGGCTACACCTTC. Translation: CASKHRGHGYTF.